This T cell receptor beta chain was recovered during a study of control samples from healthy donors and cancer patients. Generated by immunoSEQ multiplex PCR, the TCRdb table keeps only in-frame clones and is missing some. Of 45,000 to 60,000 clones in the sample, around 90% were seen once. CDR3 size: 14 residues. V was shortened by 3 bases and J by 0 bases, with 6 bases between the two germline ends. The germline V gene has CDR1 SEHNR and CDR2 FQNEAQ (reference sequence). Sample: PBMCs. The rearrangement joins TRBV7-9 to TRBJ1-5, with D perhaps TRBD1 (5 bases). This TCR derives from a man aged 55 to 70 with head and neck cancer. CDR3 loop: CASSLGHSNQPQHF. The CDR3 DNA reads TGTGCCAGCAGCTTGGGGCATAGCAATCAGCCCCAGCATTTT. Full variable domain (rest looked up from reference TRBV7-9 and TRBJ1-5): DTGVSQNPRHKITKRGQNVTFRCDPISEHNRLYWYRQTLGQGPEFLTYFQNEAQLEKSRLLSDRFSAERPKGSFSTLEIQRTEQGDSAMYLCASSLGHSNQPQHFGDGTRLSIL.